The 14 T cell receptor beta chains below all came from one sample that was sequenced in a study of shared clonotypes between healthy human individuals. The assay was immunoSEQ multiplex PCR, and TCRdb's table has in-frame clones only and misses some. The repertoire holds 2 million to 2.5 million clones, with roughly 95% as singletons. Sample: naive CD4+ T cells sorted from blood. Noted subset: CD45RA+ positively selected. The receptors come from a man between 18 and 35 years old in good health.

This chain connects TRBV18 to TRBJ2-7; D is possibly TRBD1 or TRBD2 (6 bases each). Per the germline V gene, CDR1 is KGHSH and CDR2 is LQKENI. V dropped 2 bases and J dropped 2 bases, with 13 bases sitting between them. This CDR3 comprises 15 residues. This chain's CDR3 is CASSPLGGDTYEQYF. CDR3 bases: TGTGCCAGCTCACCATTGGGCGGGGACACCTACGAGCAGTACTTC. Combining the CDR3 with reference TRBV18 and TRBJ2-7 gives the whole variable domain NAGVMQNPRHLVRRRGQEARLRCSPMKGHSHVYWYRQLPEEGLKFMVYLQKENIIDESGMPKERFSAEFPKEGPSILRIQQVVRGDSAAYFCASSPLGGDTYEQYFGPGTRLTVT.

On this clone: Other nucleotide sequences in the sample specify the same CDR3. The chain is built from TRBV15 and TRBJ2-3; D is perhaps TRBD1 (6 bases). Germline V lookup: CDR1 LNHNV, CDR2 YYDKDF (reference sequence). The CDR3 runs to 14 residues. The ends were cut back, 3 bases at V and 1 base at J, with 8 bases in the middle. CDR3 in DNA: TGTGCCACCAGCAGGGACAGAGGCACAGATACGCAGTATTTT. Protein sequence: CATSRDRGTDTQYF. The variable domain in full, with the rest retrieved from reference TRBV15 and TRBJ2-3, is DAMVIQNPRYQVTQFGKPVTLSCSQTLNHNVMYWYQQKSSQAPKLLFHYYDKDFNNEADTPDNFQSRRPNTSFCFLDIRSPGLGDTAMYLCATSRDRGTDTQYFGPGTRLTVL.

V usage is TRBV27 and J usage is TRBJ2-7; 8 bases line up with TRBD2. V shed 6 bases, J shed 5 bases, and the junction held 3 bases outside the gene matches. Germline CDR1 is MNHEY and CDR2 is SMNVEV (reference sequence). CDR3 length equals 12 residues. CDR3 bases: TGTGCCAGCAGCGGGAGGGGGAACGAGCAGTACTTC. Translation gives CASSGRGNEQYF.

The V and J genes are TRBV7-6 and TRBJ2-3; 13 nucleotides align to TRBD2. V lost 5 bases, J lost 3 bases, and 8 bases stayed unmatched. There are 17 residues in the CDR3. Looked up from germline, CDR1 is SGHVS and CDR2 is FNYEAQ. CDR3 bases: TGTGCCAGCAGCCCCCGGACTAGCGGGAGTTTGACAGATACGCAGTATTTT. This encodes CASSPRTSGSLTDTQYF.

The chain is built from TRBV5-4 and TRBJ1-3; tentatively, D is TRBD1 (5 bases). Trimming took off 6 bases at V and 2 bases at J, with 15 bases between the two ends. CDR1 and CDR2 (germline): SGHNT, YYREEE (reference sequence). The CDR3 totals 15 residues. Here the CDR3 DNA reads TGTGCCAGCACCTCGGGGACTGAGGCTGGAAACACCATATATTTT. Its protein is CASTSGTEAGNTIYF. The whole variable domain, remainder taken from reference TRBV5-4 and TRBJ1-3, is ETGVTQSPTHLIKTRGQQVTLRCSSQSGHNTVSWYQQALGQGPQFIFQYYREEENGRGNFPPRFSGLQFPNYSSELNVNALELDDSALYLCASTSGTEAGNTIYFGEGSWLTVV.

V is TRBV19 and J is TRBJ1-1, with 8 positions matching TRBD1. The CDR3 extends over 14 amino acids. Looked up from germline, CDR1 is LNHDA and CDR2 is SQIVND (reference sequence). The V gene end was trimmed by 6 bases and the J gene end by 2 bases; junction bases not matched to a gene: 5. CDR3: CASREGQVNTEAFF. CDR3 DNA sequence: TGTGCCAGTAGGGAGGGACAGGTCAACACTGAAGCTTTCTTT.

This clone has just a few counts. V and J are TRBV5-1 and TRBJ1-3, with unresolved D. Germline V CDR1 and CDR2: SGHRS, YFSETQ. Trimming cost V 4 bases and J 4 bases, with 15 bases left between them. The CDR3 consists of 15 residues. CDR3 bases: TGCGCCAGCAGCCCCTCGTCGGGCCGCGGAAACACCATATATTTT. It translates to CASSPSSGRGNTIYF.

On this clone itself: This may be a read error, as it is one base from a much larger clone. This chain joins TRBV7-8 and TRBJ2-7; maybe TRBD2 (5 bases). With 4 bases removed from V and 4 bases from J, the gap between germline ends came to 8 bases. Looked up from germline, CDR1 is SGHVS and CDR2 is FQNEAQ. The CDR3 spans 12 residues. CDR3 DNA sequence: TGTGCCAGCAGCTCCCCGGGGTACGAGCAGTACTTC. Translating gives CASSSPGYEQYF. The full variable domain, with the rest looked up from reference TRBV7-8 and TRBJ2-7, is GAGVSQSPRYKVAKRGQDVALRCDPISGHVSLFWYQQALGQGPEFLTYFQNEAQLDKSGLPSDRFFAERPEGSVSTLKIQRTQQEDSAVYLCASSSPGYEQYFGPGTRLTVT.

Of note for this clone: A read error may account for a junction end that differs from germline. The chain is built from TRBV7-7 and TRBJ2-5, with D possibly TRBD2 on 6 matching bases. Germline V gives CDR1 SSHAT, CDR2 FNYEAQ (reference sequence). The CDR3 contains 16 residues. Here the CDR3 reads CASSFGTDLGRETQYF. The CDR3 nucleotides are TGTGCTAGCAGCTTCGGGACTGACCTCGGGCGAGAGACCCAGTACTTC.

A word on this clone: Additional DNA sequences in this sample encode the identical CDR3. The chain employs TRBV29-1 and TRBJ2-5; D is possibly TRBD2 (5 bases). Trimming took 4 bases from V and 2 from J, leaving 8 bases between them. The CDR3 covers 12 residues. CDR1 and CDR2 from the germline V gene are SQVTM and ANQGSEA. CDR3: CSVARGQETQYF. The CDR3 DNA reads as TGCAGCGTTGCCCGGGGACAAGAGACCCAGTACTTC.

This chain links TRBV5-1 with TRBJ1-1; D remains ambiguous. The germline V gene encodes CDR1 SGHRS and CDR2 YFSETQ. The CDR3 spans 13 residues. Trimming pared 1 base from V and 4 bases from J, leaving 8 bases between. The CDR3 sequence is CASSLMLSTEAFF. CDR3 in DNA: TGCGCCAGCAGCTTGATGTTAAGCACTGAAGCTTTCTTT.

In its sample, this clone was seen once. The same CDR3 is also encoded by other DNA sequences in this sample. The chain has TRBV28 and TRBJ1-1; no reliable D call. Deletions cut 6 bases from V and 0 bases from J, with 8 bases between. The CDR3 is 13 residues long. The germline gives CDR1 MDHEN, CDR2 SYDVKM. The CDR3 DNA sequence: TGTGCCAGCAGCACGGGATTGAACACTGAAGCTTTCTTT. As protein: CASSTGLNTEAFF.

The chain joins TRBV5-6 to TRBJ1-5; TRBD1 is a possible D gene (6 bases). V dropped 0 bases and J dropped 5 bases, with 12 bases sitting between them. CDR3 length equals 15 residues. Per the germline V gene, CDR1 is SGHDT and CDR2 is YYEEEE. The CDR3 loop is CASSLGQGLDQPQHF. The CDR3 region has the DNA TGTGCCAGCAGCTTGGGGCAGGGGTTGGATCAGCCCCAGCATTTT. Together with reference TRBV5-6 and TRBJ1-5, the CDR3 gives the full variable domain: DAGVTQSPTHLIKTRGQQVTLRCSPKSGHDTVSWYQQALGQGPQFIFQYYEEEERQRGNFPDRFSGHQFPNYSSELNVNALLLGDSALYLCASSLGQGLDQPQHFGDGTRLSIL.

The chain has TRBV18 and TRBJ1-2, with D hard to call. CDR1 and CDR2 from the germline V gene are KGHSH and LQKENI. This CDR3 is 15 amino acids long. V was cut by 3 bases and J by 4 bases, with 15 bases left in between. The CDR3 sequence is CASSPDQNLFYGYTF. The CDR3, as DNA: TGTGCCAGCTCACCGGACCAAAACCTCTTCTATGGCTACACCTTC.